This T cell receptor beta chain was retrieved from a study of blood T cells in healthy people across ages. Study results and caveats: Per million T cells, TCR beta diversity dropped about linearly as age rose. The study found TCR beta diversity correlated strongly with naive T cell percentage.

The CDR3 contains 14 residues. Germline trimming cut 8 bases from V and 4 bases from J; bases unmatched to any gene: 7. On this clonotype itself: Its antigen is as yet unknown.

A second PCR of 7 to 11 cycles used a sample-barcoded 5' primer and a J-beta primer mix. MiXCR, run by TCRdb on the 5' RACE reads, gives a single entry per CDR3 protein. The table includes some 800,000 distinct CDR3 sequences, around two fifths detected once. There were healthy Caucasian individuals from Russia, aged about 6 to 95, serving as donors. The chain uses TRBV12-3 or TRBV12-4 and TRBJ2-5; 10 nucleotides line up with TRBD2. Input material: blood. The clonotype originates from a man aged 55 to 70 in good health. CDR3 amino acids: CASGSGGAGETQYF. The DNA for the CDR3 is TGTGCCAGCGGCAGCGGGGGGGCCGGAGAGACCCAGTACTTC.